The subject of this entry is one T cell receptor beta chain. The target antigen is unknown. The V and J ends lost 1 base and 12 bases respectively, with 13 bases between them. CDR1 LNHDA and CDR2 SQIVND come from the germline V gene (reference sequence). The CDR3 has 14 amino acids. The data stem from a study of cytomegalovirus exposure and HLA in healthy donors. The wider study: In a later analysis, the roughly 120 validation repertoires were reported to have used the same platform as the approximately 620 first-cohort repertoires.

TCRdb's table, derived via immunoSEQ multiplex PCR, lists solely in-frame clones and lacks some. The repertoire has about 130,000 clones, 80% to 90% of them found once; the top ten carry roughly 1.2%. Findings and caveats of the study: In the 90 to 150 validation repertoires, more than 85% of cluster scores exceeded 0, per a later analysis. Reported results showed that the classifier diagnosed cytomegalovirus status with high specificity and sensitivity.

This sequence was found in a woman aged 18-35 years in good health and CMV-seronegative. This chain uses TRBV19 with TRBJ2-6; D is perhaps TRBD2 (7 bases). Sequenced sample: PBMCs. In DNA form, the CDR3 reads TGTGCCAGTAGTATAGTCGGGGGGCCCTCCGTCCTGACTTTC. As protein: CASSIVGGPSVLTF.